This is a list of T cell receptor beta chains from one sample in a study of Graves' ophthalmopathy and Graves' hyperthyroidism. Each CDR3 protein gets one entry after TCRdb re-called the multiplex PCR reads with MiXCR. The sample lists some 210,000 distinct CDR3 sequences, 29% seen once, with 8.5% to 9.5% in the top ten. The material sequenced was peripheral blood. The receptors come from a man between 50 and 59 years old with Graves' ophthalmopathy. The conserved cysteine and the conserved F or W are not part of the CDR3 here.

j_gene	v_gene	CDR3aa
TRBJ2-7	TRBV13	ASSLSDSLKSYEQY
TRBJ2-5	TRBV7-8	ASSPAPILAGGETQY
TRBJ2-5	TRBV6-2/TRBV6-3	ASSPFGGEETQY
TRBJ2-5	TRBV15	ATSRDQAGGPETQY
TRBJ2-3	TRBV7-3	ASSSGQLNTDTQY
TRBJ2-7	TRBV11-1	ASSFDGTHGTSD
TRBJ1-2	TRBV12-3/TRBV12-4	ASSDGPDGYT
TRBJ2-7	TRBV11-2	ASSFIPGQGPYEQY
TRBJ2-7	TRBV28	ASSLRGTPNYEQY
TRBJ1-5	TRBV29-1	SVSSGGANQPQH
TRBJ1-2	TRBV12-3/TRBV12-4	ASRDSLRGGYT
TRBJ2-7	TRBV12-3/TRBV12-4	ASSLRTGSDEQY
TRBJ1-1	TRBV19	ASRVQGARTEAF
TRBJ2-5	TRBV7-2	ASSVSGALWETQY
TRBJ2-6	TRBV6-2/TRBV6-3	ACNSNVLTSGATVLT
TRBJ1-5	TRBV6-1	ASSEGWDIHSNQPQH
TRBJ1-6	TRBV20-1	SARDSYSPLH
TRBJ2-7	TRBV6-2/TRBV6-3	ASSYAPGLSYEQY
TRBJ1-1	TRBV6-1	ASSERRGNQNTEAF
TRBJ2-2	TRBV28	ASSWGQEFTGELF
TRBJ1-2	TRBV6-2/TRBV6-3	ASSRGTGNGYT
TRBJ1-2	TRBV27	ASRDMGGGGYGYT
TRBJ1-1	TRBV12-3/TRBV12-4	ASSSYITGGTRRAEAF
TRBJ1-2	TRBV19	ASRSGQGALVRGYT
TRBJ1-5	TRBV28	ASSPGGELGNQPQH
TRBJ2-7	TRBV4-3	ASSQGTSGGPSSYEQY
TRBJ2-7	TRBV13	ASSFLDREQY
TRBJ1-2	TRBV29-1	SVNSGGGRGYT
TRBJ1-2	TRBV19	ASSIEHPGQENYGYT
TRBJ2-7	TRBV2	ASSERGRGSYEQY
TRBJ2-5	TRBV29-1	SGEGQETQY
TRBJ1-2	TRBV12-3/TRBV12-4	ASSPLPGRKNYGYT
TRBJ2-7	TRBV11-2	ASSPSGGRESFYEQY
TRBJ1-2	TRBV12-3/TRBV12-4	ASSLTGSRSYKYGYT
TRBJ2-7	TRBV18	ASSPPLRSYEQY
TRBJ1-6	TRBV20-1	SARDRDKYNSPLH
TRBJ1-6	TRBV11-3	ASSGDSSNSPLH
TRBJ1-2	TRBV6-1	ASHRGDSRGYT
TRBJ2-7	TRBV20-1	SAREVAGGGYEQY
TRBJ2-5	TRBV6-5	ASSYAAGGPETQY